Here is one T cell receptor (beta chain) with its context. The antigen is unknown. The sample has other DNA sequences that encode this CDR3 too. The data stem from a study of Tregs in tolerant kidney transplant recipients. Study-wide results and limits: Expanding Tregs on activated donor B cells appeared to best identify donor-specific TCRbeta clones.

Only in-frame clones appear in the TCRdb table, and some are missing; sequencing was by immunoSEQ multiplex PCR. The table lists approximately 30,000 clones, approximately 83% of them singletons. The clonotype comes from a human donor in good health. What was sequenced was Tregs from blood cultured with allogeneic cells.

The CDR3 bases are TGTGCCAGCAGCGTCCAAAGCTACGAGCAGTACTTC. This sequence encodes CASSVQSYEQYF. This sequence joins TRBV2 and TRBJ2-7, with unresolved D. The V end lost 6 bases, the J end lost 3 bases, and 9 bases lay between the germline ends. Looked up from germline, CDR1 is SNHLY and CDR2 is FYNNEI. The CDR3 totals 12 residues.